One sample yielded the 19 T cell receptor beta chains listed below, sequenced in a study of cytomegalovirus exposure and HLA in healthy donors. PCR used 60 Vbeta primers and 13 Jbeta primers. Generated by immunoSEQ multiplex PCR, the TCRdb table keeps only in-frame clones and is missing some. The table records approximately 170,000 clones, approximately 80% of them present only once. The source material was PBMCs. These receptor sequences come from a woman aged 35 to 49 in good health and CMV-seropositive.

The chain recombines TRBV29-1 with TRBJ2-7, with 9 bases lining up with TRBD1. Looked up from germline, CDR1 is SQVTM and CDR2 is ANQGSEA. The CDR3 spans 15 residues. V shed 1 base, J shed 5 bases, and the junction held 9 bases outside the gene matches. This CDR3 is CSVEGRTGDKDEQYF. For the CDR3, the DNA is TGCAGCGTTGAAGGCCGGACAGGGGATAAAGACGAGCAGTACTTC.

This sequence joins TRBV28 and TRBJ1-5; the D is unclear. Germline V gene sequence: CDR1 MDHEN, CDR2 SYDVKM. V dropped 6 bases and J dropped 0 bases, with 12 bases sitting between them. The CDR3 is 15 amino acids. The CDR3 loop is CASRSSQISNQPQHF. CDR3 bases: TGTGCCAGCAGATCTTCCCAGATTAGCAATCAGCCCCAGCATTTT.

This clone was seen only once. The V call is TRBV30, the J call TRBJ2-7; 7 bases are a match to TRBD2. The junction had 5 bases not matched to a gene; V was cut back by 0 bases and J by 3 bases. This CDR3 is built from 14 residues. Germline V gives CDR1 GTSNPN, CDR2 SVGIG (reference sequence). For the CDR3, the DNA is TGTGCCTGGAGTGTGCGGGAGAGGTACTACGAGCAGTACTTC. Translation: CAWSVRERYYEQYF.

The chain is built from TRBV10-3 and TRBJ2-1; the match to TRBD2 covers 12 bases. Unmatched junction bases numbered 8, after V lost 4 bases and J lost 7 bases. The CDR3 contains 16 residues. The V gene's germline CDR1 is ENHRY and CDR2 SYGVKD. The CDR3 is CAISGLAGVKGNEQFF. The CDR3 nucleotides are TGTGCCATCAGTGGACTAGCGGGAGTAAAGGGAAATGAGCAGTTCTTC.

In its sample, this clone was seen once. This rearrangement joins TRBV18 to TRBJ2-3; 9 bases match TRBD1. V was pared by 5 bases and J by 6 bases, with 9 bases of the junction left unmatched. Germline V lookup: CDR1 KGHSH, CDR2 LQKENI. The CDR3 sequence is 15 residues long. The CDR3 sequence is CASSSGTGSLDTQYF. In nucleotides, the CDR3 is TGTGCCAGCTCATCCGGGACAGGGTCTTTGGATACGCAGTATTTT.

This clone has only a few counts. This chain joins TRBV4-2 and TRBJ1-5; 7 positions match TRBD1. The germline gives CDR1 LGHNA, CDR2 YNFKEQ. The CDR3 contains 15 residues. Trimming removed 1 base from V and 6 bases from J; junction bases left unmatched: 6. In DNA form, the CDR3 reads TGTGCCAGCAGCCAAGGGACGACAGGGATTCAGCCCCAGCATTTT. As protein: CASSQGTTGIQPQHF.

The rearrangement links TRBV2 to TRBJ2-5; no definite D call. Germline V gene sequence: CDR1 SNHLY, CDR2 FYNNEI. Trimming took 5 bases from V and 5 from J, leaving 9 bases between them. The CDR3 length is 12 residues. The CDR3 DNA is TGTGCCAGCAGTCTATCACCGGAGACCCAGTACTTC. This codes for CASSLSPETQYF.

The gene calls are TRBV18 and TRBJ2-1; D ambiguous. The V gene lost 0 bases and the J gene lost 10 bases, with 7 bases spanning the gap. Germline-derived CDR1 and CDR2 are KGHSH and LQKENI. The CDR3 runs to 12 residues. CDR3 residues: CASSPPAKEQFF. CDR3 coding DNA: TGTGCCAGCTCACCACCAGCCAAGGAGCAGTTCTTC. The full variable domain, with the rest looked up from reference TRBV18 and TRBJ2-1, is NAGVMQNPRHLVRRRGQEARLRCSPMKGHSHVYWYRQLPEEGLKFMVYLQKENIIDESGMPKERFSAEFPKEGPSILRIQQVVRGDSAAYFCASSPPAKEQFFGPGTRLTVL.

This chain joins TRBV2 and TRBJ1-1; 7 bases map to TRBD1. J gave up 6 bases and V 7 bases, and 11 bases lay outside the gene matches. This CDR3 spans 14 amino acids. Germline assignment: CDR1 SNHLY and CDR2 FYNNEI. The CDR3 DNA sequence: TGTGCCAGCACCCTATCAGGGACAGCCGCTGAAGCTTTCTTT. Translation gives CASTLSGTAAEAFF.

As for this clone: Other DNA sequences in the same sample also yield this CDR3. The chain has TRBV7-9 and TRBJ2-5; possibly TRBD1 for D (6 bases). Per germline, CDR1 SEHNR and CDR2 FQNEAQ (reference sequence). The CDR3 loop spans 13 amino acids. Between the trimmed V and J ends, which lost 0 bases and 4 bases, there was a span of 6 bases. CDR3 in amino acids: CASSLAGGETQYF. The CDR3 nucleotides read TGTGCCAGCAGCTTAGCAGGGGGAGAGACCCAGTACTTC.

The V and J genes are TRBV28 and TRBJ1-3, with D perhaps matching TRBD1 (6 bases). Trimming cost V 6 bases and J 0 bases, with 21 bases left between them. This CDR3 region has 18 residues. CDR1 MDHEN and CDR2 SYDVKM come from the germline V gene. The CDR3 here is CASRTIRTEIPSGNTIYF. For the CDR3, the DNA is TGTGCCAGCAGGACAATACGGACAGAAATACCCTCTGGAAACACCATATATTTT.

The chain couples TRBV19 to TRBJ1-1; a weak D match, TRBD1 (6 bases). V was cut by 4 bases and J by 11 bases, with 20 bases left in between. The CDR3 is made up of 14 amino acids. Germline V lookup: CDR1 LNHDA, CDR2 SQIVND (reference sequence). In nucleotides, the CDR3 is TGTGCCAGTAGTAGCCCGGGACACTCTAACGTGGCTTTCTTT. Translated, it gives CASSSPGHSNVAFF.

The chain is built from TRBV10-3 and TRBJ1-2, with D maybe TRBD1 (6 bases). CDR1 and CDR2 from the germline V gene are ENHRY and SYGVKD. V was trimmed by 8 bases and J by 1 base, leaving 14 bases between them. The CDR3 covers 14 residues. The CDR3 DNA reads as TGTGCCATCCGCGATACAGGGTTTAACTATGGCTACACCTTC. It codes for CAIRDTGFNYGYTF.

The chain couples TRBV7-2 to TRBJ2-3; the D gene is possibly TRBD2 (5 bases). The CDR3 is made up of 14 amino acids. Germline CDR1 SGHTA, CDR2 FQGNSA. The V end was cut by 0 bases, the J end by 5 bases, with 9 bases between. The CDR3 sequence is CASSLALGVDTQYF. The CDR3 region has the DNA TGTGCCAGCAGCTTAGCGTTGGGAGTAGATACGCAGTATTTT.

The chain is built from TRBV19 and TRBJ2-7; a weak D match, TRBD2 (6 bases). Trimming pared 4 bases from V and 4 bases from J, leaving 14 bases between. Germline assignment: CDR1 LNHDA and CDR2 SQIVND (reference sequence). The CDR3 is made up of 14 amino acids. The CDR3 nucleotides read TGTGCCAGTAGTACAGGAGGGGTGAGGTACGAGCAGTACTTC. Translated, it gives CASSTGGVRYEQYF.

This clone was recorded a few times. The CDR3 region has the DNA TGTGCCAGCAGTGAGACCGGGGGCTATAATTCACCCCTCCACTTT. It is translated as CASSETGGYNSPLHF. This rearrangement joins TRBV25-1 to TRBJ1-6; TRBD1 might be the D (5 bases). The CDR3 runs to 15 residues. Trimming took 3 bases from V and 3 from J, leaving 9 bases between them. The germline V gene has CDR1 MGHDK and CDR2 SYGVNS.

This sequence joins TRBV5-4 and TRBJ2-5, with D possibly matching TRBD1 (6 bases). The CDR3 totals 15 residues. Trimming took 3 bases from V and 4 from J, leaving 16 bases between them. CDR1 is SGHNT, CDR2 YYREEE, per germline (reference sequence). CDR3 bases: TGTGCCAGCAGCTCTGGGGGCATCGGAGTAGAGACCCAGTACTTC. As protein: CASSSGGIGVETQYF.

The chain is built from TRBV20-1 and TRBJ1-1, with TRBD1 identical over 8 bases. The CDR3 sequence is 11 residues long. Germline-derived CDR1 and CDR2 are DFQATT and SNEGSKA (reference sequence). V shed 6 bases, J shed 11 bases, and the junction held 8 bases outside the gene matches. CDR3 nucleotides: TGCAGTGCCTCCGGCAGGACAGGGGCTTTCTTT. Protein sequence: CSASGRTGAFF.

The rearrangement links TRBV7-2 to TRBJ2-1, with D possibly matching TRBD2 (6 bases). V lost 2 bases and J lost 7, with 12 bases in between. The length of the CDR3 is 14 residues. Germline V gene lookup returns CDR1 SGHTA and CDR2 FQGNSA. The CDR3 is CASSLSSSVNEQFF. CDR3 DNA: TGTGCCAGCAGCTTATCTTCTAGCGTGAATGAGCAGTTCTTC.